This T cell receptor beta chain was obtained from a study of cytomegalovirus exposure and HLA in healthy donors. CDR1 is SEHNR and CDR2 is FQNEAQ in the germline V gene (reference sequence). This CDR3 has 16 amino acids. V shed 3 bases and J shed 0 bases, with 14 bases lying between them. Concerning this clone: Its specificity is unknown.

The PCR ran on 60 Vbeta and 13 Jbeta primers. The protocol was immunoSEQ multiplex PCR, while the TCRdb copy is restricted to in-frame clones and leaves out a portion. The sample yields roughly 100,000 clones, roughly four fifths seen once. Overall study results and limits: Follow-up analysis later connected one missense variant in DCLRE1C with trimming of TCR beta V- and J-genes.

Sequences were obtained from PBMCs. The V gene is TRBV7-9, the J gene TRBJ1-1, with TRBD1 as a possible D gene (5 bases). This clonotype originated in a male donor in good health and CMV-seropositive. DNA for the CDR3: TGTGCCAGCAGCTTCCTCGGGGGAGGGATGAACACTGAAGCTTTCTTT. Protein product: CASSFLGGGMNTEAFF. The full variable domain, with the rest looked up from reference TRBV7-9 and TRBJ1-1, is DTGVSQNPRHKITKRGQNVTFRCDPISEHNRLYWYRQTLGQGPEFLTYFQNEAQLEKSRLLSDRFSAERPKGSFSTLEIQRTEQGDSAMYLCASSFLGGGMNTEAFFGQGTRLTVV.